This T cell receptor beta chain emerged from a study of molecular identifiers for immune sequencing clone quantification. TCRdb re-analysed the PCR reads in MiXCR, keeping a single row per CDR3 protein. Of 250,000 to 350,000 distinct CDR3 sequences in the sample, roughly 23% were seen once. CDR3 length: 13 residues. The germline V gene has CDR1 MNHEY and CDR2 SMNVEV (reference sequence). Trimming pared 5 bases from V and 4 bases from J, leaving 11 bases between. Sequencing input: naive CD8+ T cells from blood, with Jurkat cell RNA spiked in. Indicated subset: FACS-sorted CD8+CD4-CCR7+CD45RA+ naive T cells. The TCR originated in a human donor in good health. Some libraries in this study had Jurkat cell RNA spiked in. The rearrangement links TRBV27 to TRBJ1-1; possible D gene TRBD1, 6 bases. CDR3 sequence: CASSLGQPTEAFF. The CDR3 coding sequence is TGTGCCAGCAGTCTAGGACAGCCCACTGAAGCTTTCTTT.